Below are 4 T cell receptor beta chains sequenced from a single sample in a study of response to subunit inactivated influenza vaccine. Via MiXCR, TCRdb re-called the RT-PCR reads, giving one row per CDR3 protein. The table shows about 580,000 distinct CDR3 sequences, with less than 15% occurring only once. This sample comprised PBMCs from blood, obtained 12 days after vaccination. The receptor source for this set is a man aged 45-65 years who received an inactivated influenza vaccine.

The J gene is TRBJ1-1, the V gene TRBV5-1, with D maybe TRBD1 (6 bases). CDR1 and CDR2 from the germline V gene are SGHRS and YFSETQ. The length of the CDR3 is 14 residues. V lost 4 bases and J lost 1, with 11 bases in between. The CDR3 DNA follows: TGCGCCAGCAGCGAGTGGACAGAGAACACTGAAGCTTTCTTT. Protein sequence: CASSEWTENTEAFF. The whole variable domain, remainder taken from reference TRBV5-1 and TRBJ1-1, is KAGVTQTPRYLIKTRGQQVTLSCSPISGHRSVSWYQQTPGQGLQFLFEYFSETQRNKGNFPGRFSGRQFSNSRSEMNVSTLELGDSALYLCASSEWTENTEAFFGQGTRLTVV.

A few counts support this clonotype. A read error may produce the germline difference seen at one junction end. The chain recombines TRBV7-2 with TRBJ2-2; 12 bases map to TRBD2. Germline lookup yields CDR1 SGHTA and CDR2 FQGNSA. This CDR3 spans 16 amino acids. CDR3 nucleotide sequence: TGTGCCAGCAACTTACCGACTAGCGGGAGAGCCGGGGAGCTGTTTTTT. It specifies CASNLPTSGRAGELFF.

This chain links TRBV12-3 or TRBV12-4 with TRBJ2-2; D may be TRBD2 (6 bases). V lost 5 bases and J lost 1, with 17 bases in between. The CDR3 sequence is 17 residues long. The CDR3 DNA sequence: TGTGCCAGCAGTAATAGGAGGGTTTTCATGAACACCGGGGAGCTGTTTTTT. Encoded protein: CASSNRRVFMNTGELFF.

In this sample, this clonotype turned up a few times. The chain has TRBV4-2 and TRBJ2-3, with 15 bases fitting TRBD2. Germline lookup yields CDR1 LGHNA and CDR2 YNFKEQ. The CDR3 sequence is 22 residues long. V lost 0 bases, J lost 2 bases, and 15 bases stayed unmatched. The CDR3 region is CASSQESGTSGRNPSPTDTQYF. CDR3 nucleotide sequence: TGTGCCAGCAGCCAAGAATCCGGGACTAGCGGGAGGAACCCTTCTCCCACAGATACGCAGTATTTT.